The 5 T cell receptor beta chains given below trace back to one sample, sequenced in a study of PD-1 blockade in mismatch repair-deficient tumors (dated by TCRdb to 2015 to 2018). The method was the immunoSEQ multiplex PCR assay. TCRdb obtained this table from immuneACCESS and retained in-frame rearrangements with V and J assigned. These tables miss some clones; where compared with another copy, unresolved V genes account for less than half of the shortfall, and the remainder is unexplained. The sample table lists approximately 130,000 clones, around 83% of them with a count of one. Of the sample, approximately 12% is held by the ten largest clones. The material sequenced was peripheral blood, taken 44 weeks after starting pembrolizumab. The origin of the receptors is an adult with mismatch repair-deficient cancer.

In its sample, this clone was seen a few times. The rearrangement joins TRBV19 to TRBJ1-5; no clear D gene. Germline V gene lookup returns CDR1 LNHDA and CDR2 SQIVND (reference sequence). CDR3 length: 15 residues. The V and J ends lost 4 bases and 8 bases respectively, with 18 bases between them. The CDR3 nucleotides are TGTGCCAGTAGTACAGAGGGAGCCATGCATGAGCCCCAGCATTTT. As protein: CASSTEGAMHEPQHF.

This chain joins TRBV6-6 and TRBJ2-7, with D unresolved. V was trimmed by 5 bases and J by 2 bases, leaving 16 bases between them. Germline V gene lookup returns CDR1 MNHNY and CDR2 SVGAGI (reference sequence). This CDR3 has 15 amino acids. The CDR3, as DNA: TGTGCCAGCAGTGGTCCCGTGGGCGGACCCTACGAGCAGTACTTC. It is translated as CASSGPVGGPYEQYF.

V is TRBV4-2 and J is TRBJ2-7; TRBD2 matches 16 bases. The CDR3 consists of 19 residues. CDR1 LGHNA and CDR2 YNFKEQ come from the germline V gene. J was trimmed by 2 bases and V by 3 bases; bases with no gene match: 10. The CDR3 protein is CASSHSGGLAGGSPYEQYF. The DNA of the CDR3 is TGTGCCAGCAGCCACTCTGGGGGACTAGCGGGAGGGAGTCCCTACGAGCAGTACTTC.

The chain combines TRBV5-1 with TRBJ2-3, with 10 bases identical to TRBD1. Germline CDR1 is SGHRS and CDR2 is YFSETQ. The CDR3 sequence is 16 residues long. With V trimmed by 4 bases and J by 0 bases, 5 bases remained unmatched. The CDR3 spells CASSPGTGASTDTQYF. DNA for the CDR3: TGCGCCAGCAGCCCGGGGACAGGGGCAAGCACAGATACGCAGTATTTT. Full variable domain (remainder filled in from reference TRBV5-1 and TRBJ2-3): KAGVTQTPRYLIKTRGQQVTLSCSPISGHRSVSWYQQTPGQGLQFLFEYFSETQRNKGNFPGRFSGRQFSNSRSEMNVSTLELGDSALYLCASSPGTGASTDTQYFGPGTRLTVL.

This chain uses TRBV27 with TRBJ2-2; TRBD1 matches 7 bases. The CDR3 extends over 16 amino acids. Trimming at V came to 4 bases and at J to 6 bases, leaving 11 bases not matched to a gene. Germline V gives CDR1 MNHEY, CDR2 SMNVEV (reference sequence). In DNA form, the CDR3 reads TGTGCCAGCAGTTCCGGGACAGATCATTTGGCCGGGGAGCTGTTTTTT. It encodes CASSSGTDHLAGELFF.